The 8 T cell receptor beta chains in this list originate from one sample, sequenced in a study of OX40 agonist ivuxolimab in advanced cancers. Sequencing used immunoSEQ multiplex PCR; TCRdb keeps in-frame clones, though not all of them. The sample contains 60,000 to 85,000 clones, around 87% of which appear only once. The starting material was CD4+ or CD8+ T cells sorted from blood, obtained in a trial of the OX40 agonist ivuxolimab. The receptors come from an adult with an advanced solid tumor such as melanoma, head and neck, liver or kidney cancer.

The chain couples TRBV28 to TRBJ1-3; the D gene is possibly TRBD1 (5 bases). Germline CDR1 reads MDHEN; CDR2 reads SYDVKM. This CDR3 is built from 17 residues. V lost 3 bases and J lost 0, with 15 bases in between. DNA for the CDR3: TGTGCCAGCAGTTTCCCCGGGGGGAGGCTCTCTGGAAACACCATATATTTT. Its protein is CASSFPGGRLSGNTIYF.

V gene TRBV19 combines with J gene TRBJ1-5; 8 bases align to TRBD1. The junction had 4 bases not matched to a gene; V was cut back by 7 bases and J by 2 bases. CDR1 and CDR2 (germline): LNHDA, SQIVND (reference sequence). The CDR3 has 14 amino acids. CDR3 coding DNA: TGTGCCAGTACAGGGGGCGGAGGCAATCAGCCCCAGCATTTT. Amino acids: CASTGGGGNQPQHF.

The chain couples TRBV7-2 to TRBJ2-5; 7 bases are a match to TRBD2. The CDR3 is 17 residues long. V was pared by 4 bases and J by 1 base, with 12 bases of the junction left unmatched. Germline values: CDR1 SGHTA, CDR2 FQGNSA. The DNA for the CDR3 is TGTGCCAGCAGCTACGCGGGTAGCGGGTCGATCCAAGAGACCCAGTACTTC. It encodes CASSYAGSGSIQETQYF.

This clone was recorded once. The chain combines TRBV7-6 with TRBJ2-2; D is uncertain. Trimming took off 1 base at V and 5 bases at J, with 11 bases between the two ends. The CDR3 has 15 residues. Germline CDR1 SGHVS, CDR2 FNYEAQ. The CDR3 loop reads CASSLVVLGTGELFF. In nucleotides, the CDR3 is TGTGCCAGCAGCTTAGTGGTTCTGGGAACCGGGGAGCTGTTTTTT. The complete variable domain, with remaining parts taken from reference TRBV7-6 and TRBJ2-2, reads GAGVSQSPRYKVTKRGQDVALRCDPISGHVSLYWYRQALGQGPEFLTYFNYEAQQDKSGLPNDRFSAERPEGSISTLTIQRTEQRDSAMYRCASSLVVLGTGELFFGEGSRLTVL.

V and J are TRBV19 and TRBJ1-4, with 7 bases identical to TRBD1. Germline loops: CDR1 LNHDA, CDR2 SQIVND (reference sequence). With 7 bases clipped from V and 7 bases from J, the junction kept 15 bases outside the gene matches. The CDR3 runs 16 residues. CDR3: CASTSDRTANFEKLFF. CDR3 DNA: TGTGCCAGTACCTCGGACAGGACCGCAAATTTTGAAAAACTGTTTTTT.

The rearrangement uses TRBV5-1 and TRBJ2-7; no reliable D call. Trimming removed 4 bases at V and 5 bases at J, with 10 bases between. Germline loops: CDR1 SGHRS, CDR2 YFSETQ. The CDR3 is made up of 12 amino acids. CDR3 bases: TGCGCCAGCAGCATAGGGTGGAACGAGCAGTACTTC. Protein: CASSIGWNEQYF.

The genes are TRBV5-1 and TRBJ1-6, with a tentative D call TRBD1 (5 bases). Trimming removed 0 bases from V and 2 bases from J, with 15 bases in between. This CDR3 spans 18 amino acids. Germline V CDR1 and CDR2: SGHRS, YFSETQ. The CDR3 loop is CASSLAGRQRTYNSPLHF. The CDR3 DNA is TGCGCCAGCAGCTTGGCCGGGCGACAGCGAACCTATAATTCACCCCTCCACTTT.

The genes are TRBV5-1 and TRBJ2-1; 13 bases line up with TRBD2. CDR3 length: 15 amino acids. With V trimmed by 5 bases and J by 9 bases, 8 bases remained unmatched. Germline V gene lookup returns CDR1 SGHRS and CDR2 YFSETQ. In nucleotides, the CDR3 is TGCGCCAGCAGACTAGCGGGAGGGCCATGGAGTGAGCAGTTCTTC. This codes for CASRLAGGPWSEQFF. The full variable domain, in which reference TRBV5-1 and TRBJ2-1 provide the parts outside the CDR3, is KAGVTQTPRYLIKTRGQQVTLSCSPISGHRSVSWYQQTPGQGLQFLFEYFSETQRNKGNFPGRFSGRQFSNSRSEMNVSTLELGDSALYLCASRLAGGPWSEQFFGPGTRLTVL.